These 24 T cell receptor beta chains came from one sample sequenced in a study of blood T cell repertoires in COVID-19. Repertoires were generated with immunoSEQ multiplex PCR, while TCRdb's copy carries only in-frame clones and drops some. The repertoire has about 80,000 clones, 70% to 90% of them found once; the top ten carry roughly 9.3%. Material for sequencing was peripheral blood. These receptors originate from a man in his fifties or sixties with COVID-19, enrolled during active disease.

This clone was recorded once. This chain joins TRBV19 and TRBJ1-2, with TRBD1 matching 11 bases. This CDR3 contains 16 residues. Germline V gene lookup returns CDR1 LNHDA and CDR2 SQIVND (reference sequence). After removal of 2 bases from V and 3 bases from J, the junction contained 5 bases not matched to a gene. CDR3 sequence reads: CASSILGQGAHYGYTF. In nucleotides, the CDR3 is TGTGCCAGTAGTATACTCGGACAGGGGGCTCACTATGGCTACACCTTC.

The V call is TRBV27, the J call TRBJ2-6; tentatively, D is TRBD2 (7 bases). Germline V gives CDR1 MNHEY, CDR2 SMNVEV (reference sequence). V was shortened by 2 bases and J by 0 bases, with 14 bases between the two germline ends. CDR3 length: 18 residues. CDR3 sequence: CASSLLGGPSSGANVLTF. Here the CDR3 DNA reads TGTGCCAGCAGTTTACTGGGGGGGCCAAGCTCTGGGGCCAACGTCCTGACTTTC.

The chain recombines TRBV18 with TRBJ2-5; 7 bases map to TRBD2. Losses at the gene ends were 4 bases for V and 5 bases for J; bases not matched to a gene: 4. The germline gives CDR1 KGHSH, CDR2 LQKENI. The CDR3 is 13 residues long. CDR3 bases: TGTGCCAGCTCACGGGACTATAGGGAGACCCAGTACTTC. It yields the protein CASSRDYRETQYF. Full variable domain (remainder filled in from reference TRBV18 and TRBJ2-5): NAGVMQNPRHLVRRRGQEARLRCSPMKGHSHVYWYRQLPEEGLKFMVYLQKENIIDESGMPKERFSAEFPKEGPSILRIQQVVRGDSAAYFCASSRDYRETQYFGPGTRLLVL.

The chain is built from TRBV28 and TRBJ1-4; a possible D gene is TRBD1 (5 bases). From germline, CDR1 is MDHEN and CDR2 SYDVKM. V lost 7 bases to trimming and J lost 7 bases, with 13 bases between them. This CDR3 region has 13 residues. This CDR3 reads CASKGTGIEKLFF. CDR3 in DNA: TGTGCCAGCAAGGGTACAGGTATTGAAAAACTGTTTTTT.

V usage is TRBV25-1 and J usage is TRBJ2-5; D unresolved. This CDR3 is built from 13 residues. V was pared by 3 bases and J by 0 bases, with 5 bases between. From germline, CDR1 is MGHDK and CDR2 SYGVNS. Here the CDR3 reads CASSDEYQETQYF. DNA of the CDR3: TGTGCCAGCAGTGACGAGTACCAAGAGACCCAGTACTTC.

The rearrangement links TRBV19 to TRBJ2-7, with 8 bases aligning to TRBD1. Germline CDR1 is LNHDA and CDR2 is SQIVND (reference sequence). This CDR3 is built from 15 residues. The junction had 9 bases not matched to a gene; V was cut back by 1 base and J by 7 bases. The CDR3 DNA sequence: TGTGCCAGTAGTATAGGGACAGGGACATTACGGGAGCAGTACTTC. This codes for CASSIGTGTLREQYF.

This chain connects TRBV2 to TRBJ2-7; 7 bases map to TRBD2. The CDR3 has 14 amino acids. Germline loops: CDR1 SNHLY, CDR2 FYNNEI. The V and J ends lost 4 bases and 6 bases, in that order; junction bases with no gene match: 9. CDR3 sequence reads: CASSAPGGGIEQYF. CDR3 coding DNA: TGTGCCAGCAGTGCGCCGGGAGGAGGTATCGAGCAGTACTTC.

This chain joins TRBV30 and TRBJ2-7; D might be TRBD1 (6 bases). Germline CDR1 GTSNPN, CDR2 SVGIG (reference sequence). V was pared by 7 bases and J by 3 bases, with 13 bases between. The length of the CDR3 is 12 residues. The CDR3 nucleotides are TGTGCCTACGGACAGATAAACTACGAGCAGTACTTC. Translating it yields CAYGQINYEQYF.

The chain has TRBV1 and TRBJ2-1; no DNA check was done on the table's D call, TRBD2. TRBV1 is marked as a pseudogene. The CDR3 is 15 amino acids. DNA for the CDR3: TGCACCAGCAGCCTTAGCGGGGGGTTATACAATGAGCAGTTCTTC. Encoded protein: CTSSLSGGLYNEQFF.

CDR3 region: CASSHAGWEPYEQYF. CDR3 in DNA: TGCGCCAGCAGTCATGCTGGGTGGGAGCCCTACGAGCAGTACTTC. The rearrangement links TRBV23-1 to TRBJ2-7, with D perhaps matching TRBD2 (5 bases). TRBV23-1 belongs to the ORF category, with a function that is uncertain. Deletions cut 3 bases from V and 2 bases from J, with 14 bases between. The CDR3 covers 15 residues.

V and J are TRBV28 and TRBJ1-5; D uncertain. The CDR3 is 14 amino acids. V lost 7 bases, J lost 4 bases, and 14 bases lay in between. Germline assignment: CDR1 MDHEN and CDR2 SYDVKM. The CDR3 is CASTSFQENQPQHF. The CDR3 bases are TGTGCCAGCACCAGTTTCCAGGAAAATCAGCCCCAGCATTTT.

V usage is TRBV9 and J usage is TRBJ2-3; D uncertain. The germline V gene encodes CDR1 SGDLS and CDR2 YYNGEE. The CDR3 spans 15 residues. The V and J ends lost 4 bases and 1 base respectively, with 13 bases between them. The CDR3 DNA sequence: TGTGCCAGCAGCCCCCGACCCCAGGGCACAGATACGCAGTATTTT. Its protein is CASSPRPQGTDTQYF.

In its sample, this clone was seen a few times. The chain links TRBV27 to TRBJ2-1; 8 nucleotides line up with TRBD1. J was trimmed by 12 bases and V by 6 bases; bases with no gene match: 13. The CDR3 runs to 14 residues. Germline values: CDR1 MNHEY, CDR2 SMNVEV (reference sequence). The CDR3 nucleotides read TGTGCCAGCAGCTTAAGGACAGGGAAGAGAGGGCAGTTCTTC. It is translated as CASSLRTGKRGQFF.

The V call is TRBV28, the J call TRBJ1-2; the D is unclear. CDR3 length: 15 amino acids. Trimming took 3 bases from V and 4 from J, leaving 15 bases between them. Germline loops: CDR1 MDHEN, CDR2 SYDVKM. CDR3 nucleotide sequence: TGTGCCAGCAGTTTTAGCGGACTCAACTTCTATGGCTACACCTTC. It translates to CASSFSGLNFYGYTF.

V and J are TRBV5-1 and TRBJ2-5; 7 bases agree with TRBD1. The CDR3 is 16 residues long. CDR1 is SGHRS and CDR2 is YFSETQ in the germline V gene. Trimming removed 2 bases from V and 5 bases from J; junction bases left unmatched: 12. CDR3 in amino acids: CASSFNTLTGFETQYF. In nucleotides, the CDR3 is TGCGCCAGCAGCTTTAATACCCTGACAGGGTTCGAGACCCAGTACTTC.

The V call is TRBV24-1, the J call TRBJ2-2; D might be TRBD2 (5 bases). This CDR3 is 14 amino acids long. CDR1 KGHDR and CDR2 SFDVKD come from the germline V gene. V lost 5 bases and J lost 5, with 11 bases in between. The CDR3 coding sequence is TGTGCCACCAGTGGCCGTACGGGGACCGGGGAGCTGTTTTTT. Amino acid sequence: CATSGRTGTGELFF.

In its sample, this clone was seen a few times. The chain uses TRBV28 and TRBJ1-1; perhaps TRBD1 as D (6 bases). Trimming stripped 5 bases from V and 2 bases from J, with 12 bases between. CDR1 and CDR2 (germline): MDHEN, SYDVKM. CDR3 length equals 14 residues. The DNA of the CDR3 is TGTGCCAGCAGTCCCAGGACAGCTAACACTGAAGCTTTCTTT. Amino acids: CASSPRTANTEAFF.

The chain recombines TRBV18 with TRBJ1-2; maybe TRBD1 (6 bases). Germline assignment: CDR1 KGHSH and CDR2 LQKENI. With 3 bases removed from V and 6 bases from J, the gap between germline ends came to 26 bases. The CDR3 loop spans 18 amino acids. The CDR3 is CASSPSFLGTRDGNGYTF. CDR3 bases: TGTGCCAGCTCACCGTCTTTCCTTGGGACAAGGGATGGGAATGGCTACACCTTC.

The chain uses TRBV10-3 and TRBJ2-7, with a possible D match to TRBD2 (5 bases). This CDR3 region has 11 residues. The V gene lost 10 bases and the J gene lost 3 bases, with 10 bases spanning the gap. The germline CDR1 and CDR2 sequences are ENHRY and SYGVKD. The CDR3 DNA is TGTGCCACCAGCAGCGGCTACGAGCAGTACTTC. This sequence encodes CATSSGYEQYF.

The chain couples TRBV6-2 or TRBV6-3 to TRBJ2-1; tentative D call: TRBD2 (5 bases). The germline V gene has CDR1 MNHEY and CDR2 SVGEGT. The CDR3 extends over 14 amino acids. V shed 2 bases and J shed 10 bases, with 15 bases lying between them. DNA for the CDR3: TGTGCCAGCAGTTACCGGCGGGCCTTAGAGGAGCAGTTCTTC. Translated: CASSYRRALEEQFF.

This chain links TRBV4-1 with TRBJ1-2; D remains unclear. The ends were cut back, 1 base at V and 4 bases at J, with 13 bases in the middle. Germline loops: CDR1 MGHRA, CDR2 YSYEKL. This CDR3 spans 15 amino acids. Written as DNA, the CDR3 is TGCGCCAGCAGCCAAGTTGGGAGAGATAGCTATGGCTACACCTTC. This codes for CASSQVGRDSYGYTF.

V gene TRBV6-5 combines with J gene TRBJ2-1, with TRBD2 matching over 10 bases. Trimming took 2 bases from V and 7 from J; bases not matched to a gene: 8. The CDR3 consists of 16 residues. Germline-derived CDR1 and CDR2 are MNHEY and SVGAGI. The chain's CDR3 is CASSYGLAGVVNEQFF. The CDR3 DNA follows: TGTGCCAGCAGTTACGGGCTAGCGGGAGTAGTTAATGAGCAGTTCTTC.

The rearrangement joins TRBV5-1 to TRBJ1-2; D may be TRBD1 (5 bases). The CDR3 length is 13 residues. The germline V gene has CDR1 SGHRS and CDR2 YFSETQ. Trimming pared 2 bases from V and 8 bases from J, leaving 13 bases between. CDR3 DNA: TGCGCCAGCAGCTTCGTGGGAGGGGCCGGCTACACCTTC. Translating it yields CASSFVGGAGYTF.

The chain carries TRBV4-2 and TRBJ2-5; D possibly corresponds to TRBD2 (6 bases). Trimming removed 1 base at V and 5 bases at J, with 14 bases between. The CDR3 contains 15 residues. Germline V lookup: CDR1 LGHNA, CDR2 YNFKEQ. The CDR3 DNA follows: TGTGCCAGCAGCCAAGCGGGAGCACTAGGGGAGACCCAGTACTTC. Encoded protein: CASSQAGALGETQYF.